Each of the 18 T cell receptor beta chains below was sequenced from the same sample in a study of blood T cell repertoires in COVID-19 (dated by TCRdb to 2020 to 2021). To prepare the library, the immunoSEQ multiplex PCR assay was applied. TCRdb holds this immuneACCESS table with in-frame rearrangements only. Some clones are missing; in checked studies, unresolved V genes explain under half, and the rest has no known cause. The sample contains about 81,000 clones, around 80% of them found a single time. The ten biggest clones cover approximately 7% of the sample. The sequencing sample was made of peripheral blood. These receptor sequences come from a human donor in a cohort sampled during active COVID-19.

This rearrangement joins TRBV5-5 to TRBJ1-1, with TRBD1 as a possible D gene (6 bases). Germline V CDR1 and CDR2: SGHKS, YYEKEE (reference sequence). Deletions cut 4 bases from V and 0 bases from J, with 13 bases between. The CDR3 runs to 15 residues. CDR3 loop: CASSLEDSMNTEAFF. CDR3 in DNA: TGTGCCAGCAGCCTAGAGGACAGCATGAACACTGAAGCTTTCTTT.

V gene TRBV12-2 combines with J gene TRBJ1-2. TRBV12-2 is a pseudogene segment. The CDR3 runs to 16 residues. In nucleotides, the CDR3 is TGTGCAAGTCGCTTAGTCTTAGGGGGGGCCAACTATGGCTACACCTTC. It codes for CASRLVLGGANYGYTF.

This chain links TRBV5-1 with TRBJ2-7; D might be TRBD2 (6 bases). The CDR3 consists of 13 residues. CDR1 is SGHRS, CDR2 YFSETQ, per germline. The V end lost 0 bases, the J end lost 5 bases, and 9 bases lay between the germline ends. In nucleotides, the CDR3 is TGCGCCAGCAGCTTGGTGGGGGGTGACGAGCAGTACTTC. This codes for CASSLVGGDEQYF. Looking up the rest from reference TRBV5-1 and TRBJ2-7 gives the full variable domain: KAGVTQTPRYLIKTRGQQVTLSCSPISGHRSVSWYQQTPGQGLQFLFEYFSETQRNKGNFPGRFSGRQFSNSRSEMNVSTLELGDSALYLCASSLVGGDEQYFGPGTRLTVT.

The rearrangement links TRBV5-1 to TRBJ2-7; possible D gene TRBD1, 6 bases. Per the germline V gene, CDR1 is SGHRS and CDR2 is YFSETQ. The CDR3 spans 15 residues. V shed 0 bases and J shed 2 bases, with 12 bases lying between them. The DNA of the CDR3 is TGCGCCAGCAGCTTGGACAGGGACACTCCCTACGAGCAGTACTTC. Its protein is CASSLDRDTPYEQYF.

The chain links TRBV9 to TRBJ1-6; D is perhaps TRBD1 (6 bases). Per the germline V gene, CDR1 is SGDLS and CDR2 is YYNGEE. This CDR3 has 14 amino acids. The germline V and J ends were trimmed by 2 bases and 6 bases, with 9 bases remaining between them. The CDR3, as DNA: TGTGCCAGCAGCGTTCAGGGGCTTAATTCACCCCTCCACTTT. This translates into CASSVQGLNSPLHF.

This clone was detected once. The chain employs TRBV5-4 and TRBJ2-5, with a weak D call TRBD2 (6 bases). The CDR3 is 14 amino acids. V was pared by 4 bases and J by 7 bases, with 17 bases between. The germline V gene encodes CDR1 SGHNT and CDR2 YYREEE (reference sequence). The CDR3: CASSPDKRVGTQYF. The CDR3 bases are TGTGCCAGCAGCCCGGACAAGCGGGTAGGGACCCAGTACTTC.

The chain carries TRBV25-1 and TRBJ1-2; a weak D match, TRBD1 (6 bases). Germline CDR1 is MGHDK and CDR2 is SYGVNS. The length of the CDR3 is 17 residues. Trimming pared 6 bases from V and 8 bases from J, leaving 28 bases between. The CDR3 bases are TGTGCCAGCAGCTCCCATGAGGTCAGGCCCTCCCAGGGGGGCTACACCTTC. It translates to CASSSHEVRPSQGGYTF.

The V gene is TRBV9, the J gene TRBJ2-3; 8 positions agree with TRBD2. The trim removed 3 bases at V and 4 bases at J, leaving 4 bases unmatched. Germline CDR1 and CDR2: SGDLS and YYNGEE. This CDR3 has 14 residues. CDR3 sequence: CASSAGGGPDTQYF. CDR3 bases: TGTGCCAGCAGCGCGGGGGGGGGCCCAGATACGCAGTATTTT.

The rearrangement uses TRBV21-1 and TRBJ1-5. TRBV21-1 is a listed pseudogene. The CDR3 is made up of 16 amino acids. In DNA form, the CDR3 reads TGTGCCAGCAGTAACAGGAGGGTCTATAGCAATCAGCCCCAGCATTTT. Translating it yields CASSNRRVYSNQPQHF.

The CDR3 bases are TGTGCCAGCAGTCCCCGGGGGGAAAACACCGGGGAGCTGTTTTTT. Amino acid sequence: CASSPRGENTGELFF. The J gene is TRBJ2-2, the V gene TRBV6-6, with 7 bases aligning to TRBD2. This CDR3 has 15 residues. Trimming cost V 5 bases and J 2 bases; bases outside gene matches: 5. CDR1 is MNHNY and CDR2 is SVGAGI in the germline V gene (reference sequence).

The chain is built from TRBV2 and TRBJ1-5; TRBD1 matches 12 bases. Germline V gene data show CDR1 as SNHLY and CDR2 as FYNNEI. Trimming took 4 bases from V and 2 from J; bases not matched to a gene: 9. The CDR3 has 18 residues. The CDR3, as DNA: TGTGCCAGCAGTGTTCCGGGACAGGGGGCTATTGGCAATCAGCCCCAGCATTTT. It encodes CASSVPGQGAIGNQPQHF.

The J gene is TRBJ1-1, the V gene TRBV11-2, with D tentatively TRBD1 (5 bases). V lost 1 base to trimming and J lost 1 base, with 7 bases between them. Germline V gives CDR1 SGHAT, CDR2 FQNNGV. This CDR3 has 14 amino acids. The CDR3 region has the DNA TGTGCCAGCAGCTTAGGAGACAGGAACACTGAAGCTTTCTTT. Its protein is CASSLGDRNTEAFF. Using reference TRBV11-2 and TRBJ1-1 for the parts outside the CDR3, the full variable domain is EAGVAQSPRYKIIEKRQSVAFWCNPISGHATLYWYQQILGQGPKLLIQFQNNGVVDDSQLPKDRFSAERLKGVDSTLKIQPAKLEDSAVYLCASSLGDRNTEAFFGQGTRLTVV.

The chain links TRBV10-3 to TRBJ1-5, with a possible D match to TRBD1 (6 bases). In germline, CDR1 is ENHRY, CDR2 SYGVKD. CDR3 size: 15 residues. Deletions cut 4 bases from V and 5 bases from J, with 15 bases between. The DNA of the CDR3 is TGTGCCATCAGTGGGGTAGACAGGCCGGATCAGCCCCAGCATTTT. Its translation is CAISGVDRPDQPQHF.

The sample holds one count of this clone. The chain combines TRBV5-4 with TRBJ1-3; D is unclear. The ends were cut back, 0 bases at V and 0 bases at J, with 13 bases in the middle. This CDR3 is built from 17 residues. Germline CDR1 and CDR2: SGHNT and YYREEE (reference sequence). CDR3 sequence reads: CASSLGPPETSGNTIYF. In nucleotides, the CDR3 is TGTGCCAGCAGCTTGGGGCCCCCTGAAACCTCTGGAAACACCATATATTTT.

In nucleotides, the CDR3 is TGCGCCAGCAGCCCGGCAGGGATAACTAATGAAAAACTGTTTTTT. Translating it yields CASSPAGITNEKLFF. The chain employs TRBV5-1 and TRBJ1-4; the D gene is possibly TRBD1 (5 bases). Germline V gene sequence: CDR1 SGHRS, CDR2 YFSETQ. This CDR3 region has 15 residues. The ends were cut back, 4 bases at V and 1 base at J, with 11 bases in the middle. The full variable domain, completed using reference TRBV5-1 and TRBJ1-4, is KAGVTQTPRYLIKTRGQQVTLSCSPISGHRSVSWYQQTPGQGLQFLFEYFSETQRNKGNFPGRFSGRQFSNSRSEMNVSTLELGDSALYLCASSPAGITNEKLFFGSGTQLSVL.

The table lists this clone with a few counts. The CDR3 DNA sequence: TGTGCCAGCAGCTTAGGCTCGGGACACGGAACAGTTGAAGCTTTCTTT. This sequence encodes CASSLGSGHGTVEAFF. V gene TRBV7-8 combines with J gene TRBJ1-1; possibly TRBD1 for D (6 bases). Germline-derived CDR1 and CDR2 are SGHVS and FQNEAQ. The CDR3 contains 16 residues. The ends were cut back, 1 base at V and 7 bases at J, with 19 bases in the middle.

This clone occurred once. The chain uses TRBV4-1 and TRBJ2-1; TRBD2 agrees at 7 bases. Losses at the gene ends were 2 bases for V and 7 bases for J; bases not matched to a gene: 8. CDR1 is MGHRA, CDR2 YSYEKL, per germline. The CDR3 covers 15 residues. The CDR3 spells CASSQSGVPSNEQFF. The CDR3 bases are TGCGCCAGCAGCCAAAGCGGGGTGCCTTCGAATGAGCAGTTCTTC.

The J gene is TRBJ1-2, the V gene TRBV19; TRBD1 is a possible D gene (5 bases). The CDR3 totals 15 residues. CDR1 and CDR2 (germline): LNHDA, SQIVND (reference sequence). The V gene lost 4 bases and the J gene lost 4 bases, with 16 bases spanning the gap. The CDR3, as DNA: TGTGCCAGTAGTACCCTACAGGCCGGGGGCTATGGCTACACCTTC. Translating gives CASSTLQAGGYGYTF.